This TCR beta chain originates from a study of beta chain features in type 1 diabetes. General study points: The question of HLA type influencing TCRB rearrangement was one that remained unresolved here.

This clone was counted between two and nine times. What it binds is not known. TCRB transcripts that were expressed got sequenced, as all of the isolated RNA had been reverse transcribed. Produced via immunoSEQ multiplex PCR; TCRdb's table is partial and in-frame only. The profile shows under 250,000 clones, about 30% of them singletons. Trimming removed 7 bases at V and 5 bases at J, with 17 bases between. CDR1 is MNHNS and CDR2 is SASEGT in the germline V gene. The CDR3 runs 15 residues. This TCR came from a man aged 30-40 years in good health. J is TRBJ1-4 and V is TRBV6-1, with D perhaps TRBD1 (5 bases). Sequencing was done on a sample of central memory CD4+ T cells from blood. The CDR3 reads CASIEAGRGNEKLFF. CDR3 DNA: TGTGCCAGCATTGAGGCAGGGAGAGGGAATGAAAAACTGTTTTTT.